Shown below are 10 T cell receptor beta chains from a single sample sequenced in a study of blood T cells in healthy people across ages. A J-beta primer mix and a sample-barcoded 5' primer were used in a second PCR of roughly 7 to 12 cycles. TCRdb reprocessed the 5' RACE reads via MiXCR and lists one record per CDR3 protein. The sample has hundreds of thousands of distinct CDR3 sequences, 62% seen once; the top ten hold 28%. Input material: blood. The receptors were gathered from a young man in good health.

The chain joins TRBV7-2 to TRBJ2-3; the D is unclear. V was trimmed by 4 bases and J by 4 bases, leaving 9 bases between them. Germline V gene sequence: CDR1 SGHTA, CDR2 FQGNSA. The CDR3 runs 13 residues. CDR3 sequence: CASSCQVADTQYF. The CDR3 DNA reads TGTGCCAGCAGCTGTCAGGTTGCAGATACGCAGTATTTT.

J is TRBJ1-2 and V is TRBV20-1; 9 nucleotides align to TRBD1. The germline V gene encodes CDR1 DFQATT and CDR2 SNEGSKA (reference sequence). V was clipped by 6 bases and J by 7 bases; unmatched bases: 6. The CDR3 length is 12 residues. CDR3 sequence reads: CSAPGQGIGYTF. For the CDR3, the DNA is TGCAGTGCGCCGGGACAGGGTATTGGCTACACCTTC.

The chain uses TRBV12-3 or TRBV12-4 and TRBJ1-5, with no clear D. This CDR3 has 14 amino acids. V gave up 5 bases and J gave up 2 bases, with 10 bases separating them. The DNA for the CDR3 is TGTGCCAGCAGTGACAATGTAGGCAATCAGCCCCAGCATTTT. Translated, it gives CASSDNVGNQPQHF.

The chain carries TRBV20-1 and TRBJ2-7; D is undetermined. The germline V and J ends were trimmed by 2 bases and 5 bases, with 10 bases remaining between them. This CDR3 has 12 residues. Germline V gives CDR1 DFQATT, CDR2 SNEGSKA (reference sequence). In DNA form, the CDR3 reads TGCAGTGCTAGAAGTGGGATAAACGAGCAGTACTTC. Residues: CSARSGINEQYF.

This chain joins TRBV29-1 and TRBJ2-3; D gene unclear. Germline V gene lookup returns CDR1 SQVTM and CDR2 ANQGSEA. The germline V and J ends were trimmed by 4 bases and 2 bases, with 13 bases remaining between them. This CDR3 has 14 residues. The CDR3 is CSVVAAPSTDTQYF. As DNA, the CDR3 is TGCAGCGTTGTTGCAGCTCCCTCCACAGATACGCAGTATTTT.

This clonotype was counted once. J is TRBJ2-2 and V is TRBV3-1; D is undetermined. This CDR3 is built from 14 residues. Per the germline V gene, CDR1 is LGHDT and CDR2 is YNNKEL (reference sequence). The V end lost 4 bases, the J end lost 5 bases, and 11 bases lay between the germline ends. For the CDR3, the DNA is TGTGCCAGCAGCCCCTCTTCAGTGACCGGGGAGCTGTTTTTT. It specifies CASSPSSVTGELFF.

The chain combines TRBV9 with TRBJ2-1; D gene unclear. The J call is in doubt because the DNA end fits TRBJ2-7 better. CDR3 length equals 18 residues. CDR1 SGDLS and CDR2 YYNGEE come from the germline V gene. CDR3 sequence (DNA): TGTGCCAGCAGCGTAGGAGTGCTACCCTGGAGCTCCTACAATGAGCAGTACTTC. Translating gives CASSVGVLPWSSYNEQYF.

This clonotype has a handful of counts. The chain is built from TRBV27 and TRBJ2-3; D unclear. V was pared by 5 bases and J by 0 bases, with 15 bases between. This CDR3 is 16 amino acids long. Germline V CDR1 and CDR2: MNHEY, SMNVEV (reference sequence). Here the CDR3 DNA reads TGTGCCAGCAGTCTCACCCAGGCCGCTAGCACAGATACGCAGTATTTT. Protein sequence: CASSLTQAASTDTQYF.

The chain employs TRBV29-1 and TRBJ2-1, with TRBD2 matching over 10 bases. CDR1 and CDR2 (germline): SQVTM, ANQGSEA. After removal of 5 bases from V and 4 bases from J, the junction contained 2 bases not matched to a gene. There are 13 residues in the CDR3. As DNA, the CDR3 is TGCAGCGTTCCTAGCGGGGGATACAATGAGCAGTTCTTC. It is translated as CSVPSGGYNEQFF.

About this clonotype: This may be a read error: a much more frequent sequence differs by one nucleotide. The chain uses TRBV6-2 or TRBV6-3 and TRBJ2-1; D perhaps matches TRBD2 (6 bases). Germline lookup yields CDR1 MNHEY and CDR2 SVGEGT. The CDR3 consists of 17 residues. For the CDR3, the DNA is TGTGCCAGCAGTTATGATGGCGGGGCAGGCTCCCACAATGAGCAGTTCTTC. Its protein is CASSYDGGAGSHNEQFF.